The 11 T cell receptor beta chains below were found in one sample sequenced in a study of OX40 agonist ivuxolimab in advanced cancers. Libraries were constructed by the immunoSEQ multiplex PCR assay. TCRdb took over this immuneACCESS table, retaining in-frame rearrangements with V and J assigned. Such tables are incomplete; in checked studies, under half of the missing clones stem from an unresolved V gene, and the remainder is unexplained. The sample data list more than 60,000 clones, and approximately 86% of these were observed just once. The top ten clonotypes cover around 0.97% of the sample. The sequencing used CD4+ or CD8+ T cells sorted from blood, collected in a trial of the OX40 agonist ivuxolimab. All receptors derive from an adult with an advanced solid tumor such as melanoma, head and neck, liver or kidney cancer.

CDR3 sequence reads: CASSLELAGFTYEQYF. For the CDR3, the DNA is TGTGCCAGCAGCTTGGAGCTAGCGGGCTTCACCTACGAGCAGTACTTC. The rearrangement uses TRBV5-5 and TRBJ2-7; 8 positions match TRBD2. Looked up from germline, CDR1 is SGHKS and CDR2 is YYEKEE (reference sequence). The CDR3 runs to 16 residues. V shed 0 bases, J shed 2 bases, and the junction held 7 bases outside the gene matches. The variable domain in full, with the rest retrieved from reference TRBV5-5 and TRBJ2-7, is DAGVTQSPTHLIKTRGQQVTLRCSPISGHKSVSWYQQVLGQGPQFIFQYYEKEERGRGNFPDRFSARQFPNYSSELNVNALLLGDSALYLCASSLELAGFTYEQYFGPGTRLTVT.

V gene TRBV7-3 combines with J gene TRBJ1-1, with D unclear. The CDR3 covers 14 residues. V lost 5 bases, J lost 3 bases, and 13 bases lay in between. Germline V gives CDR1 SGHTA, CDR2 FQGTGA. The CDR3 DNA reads TGTGCCAGCAGCCGGACTCCCGGCGACACTGAAGCTTTCTTT. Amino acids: CASSRTPGDTEAFF.

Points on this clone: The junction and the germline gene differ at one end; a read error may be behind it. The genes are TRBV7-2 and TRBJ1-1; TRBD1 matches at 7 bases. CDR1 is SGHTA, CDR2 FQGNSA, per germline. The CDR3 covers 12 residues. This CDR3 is CASSLARQGLTF. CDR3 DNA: TGTGCCAGCAGCTTAGCCAGACAGGGTCTGACTTTT.

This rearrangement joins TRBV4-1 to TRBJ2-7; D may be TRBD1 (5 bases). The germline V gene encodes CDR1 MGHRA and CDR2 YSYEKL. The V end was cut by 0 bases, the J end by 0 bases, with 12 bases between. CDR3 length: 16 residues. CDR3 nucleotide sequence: TGCGCCAGCAGCCAAGACGGAGCTCAGGGCTCCTACGAGCAGTACTTC. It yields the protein CASSQDGAQGSYEQYF.

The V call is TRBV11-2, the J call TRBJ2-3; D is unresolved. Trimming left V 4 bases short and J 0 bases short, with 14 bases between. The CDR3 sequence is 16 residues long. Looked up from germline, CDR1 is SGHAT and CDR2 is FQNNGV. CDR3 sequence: CASSSRIIKSTDTQYF. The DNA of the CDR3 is TGTGCCAGCAGCTCCCGGATTATTAAAAGCACAGATACGCAGTATTTT.

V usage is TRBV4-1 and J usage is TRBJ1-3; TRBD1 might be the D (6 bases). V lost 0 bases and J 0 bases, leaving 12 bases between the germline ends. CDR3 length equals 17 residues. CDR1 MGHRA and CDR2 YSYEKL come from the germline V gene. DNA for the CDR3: TGCGCCAGCAGCCAAGAGGGTCTGGGGGCCTCTGGAAACACCATATATTTT. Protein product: CASSQEGLGASGNTIYF.

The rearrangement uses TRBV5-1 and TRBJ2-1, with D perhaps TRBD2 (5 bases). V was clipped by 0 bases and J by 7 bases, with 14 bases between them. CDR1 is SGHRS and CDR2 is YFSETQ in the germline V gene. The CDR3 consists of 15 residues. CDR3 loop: CASSLESTRANEQFF. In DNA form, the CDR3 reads TGCGCCAGCAGCTTGGAAAGCACTAGGGCGAATGAGCAGTTCTTC. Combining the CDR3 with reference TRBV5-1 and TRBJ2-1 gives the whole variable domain KAGVTQTPRYLIKTRGQQVTLSCSPISGHRSVSWYQQTPGQGLQFLFEYFSETQRNKGNFPGRFSGRQFSNSRSEMNVSTLELGDSALYLCASSLESTRANEQFFGPGTRLTVL.

In DNA form, the CDR3 reads TGCGCCAGCAGACCTGCATACCGGACAGGAGAAGACAATGAGCAGTTCTTC. This codes for CASRPAYRTGEDNEQFF. The chain links TRBV23-1 to TRBJ2-1; 7 bases map to TRBD1. TRBV23-1 is given ORF status, its function remaining uncertain. There are 17 residues in the CDR3. The ends lost 6 bases at V and 5 bases at J; junction bases unmatched: 16.

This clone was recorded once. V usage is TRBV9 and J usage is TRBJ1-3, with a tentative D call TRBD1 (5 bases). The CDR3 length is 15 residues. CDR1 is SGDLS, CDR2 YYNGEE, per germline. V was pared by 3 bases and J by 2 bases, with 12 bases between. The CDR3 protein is CASSGFGTAGNTIYF. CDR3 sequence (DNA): TGTGCCAGCAGCGGTTTCGGGACGGCTGGAAACACCATATATTTT. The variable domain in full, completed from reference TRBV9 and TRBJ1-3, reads DSGVTQTPKHLITATGQRVTLRCSPRSGDLSVYWYQQSLDQGLQFLIQYYNGEERAKGNILERFSAQQFPDLHSELNLSSLELGDSALYFCASSGFGTAGNTIYFGEGSWLTVV.

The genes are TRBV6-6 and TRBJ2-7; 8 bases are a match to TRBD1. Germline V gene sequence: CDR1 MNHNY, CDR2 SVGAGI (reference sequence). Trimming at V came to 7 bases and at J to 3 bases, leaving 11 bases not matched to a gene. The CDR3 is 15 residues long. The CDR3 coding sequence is TGTGCCAGCATCGCTTCCGGGACAGGCGACTACGAGCAGTACTTC. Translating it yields CASIASGTGDYEQYF.

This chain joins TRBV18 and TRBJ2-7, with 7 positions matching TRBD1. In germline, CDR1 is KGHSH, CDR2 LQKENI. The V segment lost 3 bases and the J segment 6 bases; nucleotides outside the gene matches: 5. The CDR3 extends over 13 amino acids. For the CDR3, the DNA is TGTGCCAGCTCACCCAGACAGGGTCTCGAGCAGTACTTC. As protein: CASSPRQGLEQYF. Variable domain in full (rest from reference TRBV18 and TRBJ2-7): NAGVMQNPRHLVRRRGQEARLRCSPMKGHSHVYWYRQLPEEGLKFMVYLQKENIIDESGMPKERFSAEFPKEGPSILRIQQVVRGDSAAYFCASSPRQGLEQYFGPGTRLTVT.